This record covers a single T cell receptor beta chain. Which antigen it targets is not known. Base qualities are not at hand, and no much larger clone is one base apart. The sample comes from a study of shared clonotypes between healthy human individuals (dated by TCRdb to about 2020). A note on the overall study: The cohort included three men and a couple of women between 18 and 49 years of age. For each donor, CD4 naive and CD4 memory were each given three plates, CD8 naive was given two plates, and CD8 memory was given one plate. Leukapheresis yielded between about 0.85 and 10 billion PBMCs per donor. Different laboratories and diverse techniques were used to prepare libraries and sequence TCR repertoires, to increase sequencing depth and limit assay-specific biases. The study deeply sequenced blood TCR repertoires of about 5 healthy adults to estimate repertoire size and the extent of clonotype sharing between individuals.

The germline V gene provides CDR1 SGHRS and CDR2 YFSETQ. The CDR3 sequence holds 15 residues, the cysteine and phenylalanine included. CDR3 DNA only is kept here, 45 bases in frame from base 1. The junction shows trimming of 5 bases on V and 2 bases on J, plus 13 bases between the germline ends. Donors were healthy HIV-negative adults with no recently reported acute infections or vaccinations. All donors were Caucasian adults living in Nashville, Tennessee, USA. Magnetic negative selection was used to enrich CD4+ T cells, after which naive cells were positively selected on CD45RA and the negative fraction became the memory subset. Blood was obtained by leukapheresis, after which PBMCs were separated by Ficoll-Histopaque density gradient centrifugation and cryopreserved in liquid nitrogen vapor phase. Analytical flow cytometry was used to check the purity and quantity of each magnetically sorted T cell population. From each sorted fraction, genomic DNA was isolated and quantified by UV absorbance on a Nanodrop 2000c.

Using the deep immunoSEQ assay, multiplex PCR amplified TCR CDR3 regions from genomic DNA. For each cell subset, the extracted genomic DNA was distributed evenly across all wells of several immunoSEQ 96-well plates, and each plate served as one replicate. For sorted subsets, 200 ng of genomic DNA, equivalent to around 31,000 T cell genomes, went into each replicate PCR. The purified libraries were quantified using a Qubit 3.0 fluorometer, sized with a Bioanalyzer 2100, and then quantified again using the KAPA Library Quantification kit. Every immunoSEQ 96-well plate was sequenced on a dedicated single-read 150-cycle Illumina NextSeq 550 flow cell. For the original study's pipeline: The immunoSEQ output contained only junctional sequences without quality scores, so filtering could not match that applied to full-length reads. To assign V/J genes and CDR3, sequences were annotated against IMGT germline references using PyIR, a Python wrapper for IgBLAST v1.9. Reads were removed for weak V/J assignments (E-value above 1e-6), missing CDR3, stop codons, out-of-frame junctions, or ambiguous translated residues. V3J clonotypes were defined as sequences sharing an identical inferred V gene, J gene, and CDR3 amino acid sequence. Percentage overlap between repertoires was calculated by dividing the number of shared unique clonotypes by the size of the smaller repertoire. Repertoire richness was assessed with RTK rarefaction, the Chao1 estimator, and Recon v2.1 estimates of unobserved clonotypes. Generation probabilities for all TCRbeta clonotypes obtained by the gDNA method from several donors were computed using OLGA. Here the immuneACCESS table is served through TCRdb, limited to in-frame sequences with V and J called. Missing clones are a known gap in these copies; in checked studies unresolved V genes cover under half, and the rest lacks a known reason. V, J and clone size reflect that table, while D and trimming were determined from the DNA. The sample table lists about 1.5 million clones, approximately 97% of them with a count of one. The ten largest clonotypes hold approximately 1.2% of the sample.

Results the study describes overall, beyond this receptor: Because the study included only a small number of donors, the genetic and exposure-history diversity represented was limited. Estimated clonotype richness was generally larger for naive than for memory subsets. Compared with non-shared clonotypes, clonotypes shared by all four sorted-subset donors had higher generation probabilities. Sampling was restricted to blood, and TCR repertoires in tissue are likely to differ from TCR repertoires in blood. Even with the large sequencing depth, rarefaction of the sorted-subset datasets indicated that sequencing was incomplete. Pairwise subsampling indicated that sequencing depth was expected to affect the degree of clonotype sharing among donors. Sharing across four donors was observed for around 5% of naive CD4, under 4% of naive CD8, about 2.5% of memory CD4, and over 0.3% of memory CD8 clonotypes.

This chain joins TRBV5-1 to TRBJ1-4; there is no confident call for the D gene. The specimen sequenced was naive CD4+ T cells sorted from blood. The cell subset or site label corresponds to: CD45RA+ positively selected. This receptor was identified in a man aged 30 to 39 in good health. This receptor has the CDR3 CASSTQSNTNEKLFF. In nucleotide form, the sequence is TGCGCCAGCAGTACCCAGTCAAACACTAATGAAAAACTGTTTTTT.